The T cell receptor (beta chain) described here comes from a study of regulatory T cells in long-lasting Graves disease. The CDR3 consists of 15 residues. Germline V gene sequence: CDR1 ENHRY, CDR2 SYGVKD. Germline trimming cut 4 bases from V and 8 bases from J; bases unmatched to any gene: 6. iRepertoire HTBI primers and Arm-PCR of CDR3 regions built TCR beta libraries. MiXCR was run by TCRdb on the multiplex PCR reads, yielding one entry per CDR3 protein. The sample comprises around 340,000 distinct CDR3 sequences, around 20% of which are singletons, and around 30% rests with the top ten. Study-level results: Preferential use of TRBV28, TRBJ1-2 and TRBJ2-5 was seen in persistent disease.

This clonotype occurred many times. What it binds is not known. The time point was: persistent/refractory GD, antithyroid drugs over 5 years with positive TRAb. RNA isolated from PBMCs was used to make the TCR library. Patients were enrolled at an endocrinology department in Xi'an, China. The chain recombines TRBV10-3 with TRBJ1-5; TRBD1 agrees at 12 bases. This receptor was taken from a female donor with Graves disease. This specimen was peripheral blood mononuclear cells (PBMCs), taken when the disease was refractory, from a patient treated with antithyroid drugs. In nucleotides, the CDR3 is TGTGCCATCAGTGCCGGGGACAGGGGGCAGGAGCCCCAGCATTTT. Its protein is CAISAGDRGQEPQHF.